The rows below give T cell receptor beta chains drawn from one sample of a study of cytomegalovirus exposure and HLA in healthy donors. The table came from immunoSEQ multiplex PCR; TCRdb's copy has only in-frame clones and leaves some out. The listing contains approximately 92,000 clones. Specimen: PBMCs. These receptors were obtained from a woman in her 30s in good health and CMV-seronegative. CDR3s include the opening cysteine and the closing phenylalanine or tryptophan. D genes are given only for firm matches.

>TRBD2|TRBV9|TRBJ2-3
CASSDGAGASADTQYF
TGTGCCAGCAGCGACGGAGCGGGGGCCTCTGCAGATACGCAGTATTTT
>.|TRBV7-2|TRBJ1-2
CASSLAAGLYGYTF
TGTGCCAGCAGCTTAGCTGCGGGCCTCTATGGCTACACCTTC
>TRBD2|TRBV2|TRBJ2-1
CASSEGIATSGSYNEQFF
TGTGCCAGCAGTGAAGGGATAGCGACTAGCGGATCCTACAATGAGCAGTTCTTC
>.|TRBV4-1|TRBJ1-1
CASSQAAEAFF
TGCGCCAGCAGCCAGGCGGCTGAAGCTTTCTTT
>TRBD1|TRBV5-1|TRBJ1-2
CASSSTGAFYGYTF
TGCGCCAGCAGCTCTACAGGGGCCTTCTATGGCTACACCTTC
>TRBD1|TRBV27|TRBJ1-1
CASSLATGWNAEAFF
TGTGCCAGCAGTTTAGCGACAGGGTGGAACGCTGAAGCTTTCTTT
>TRBD2|TRBV7-8|TRBJ2-7
CASSLVRVLAQSLLF
TGTGCCAGCAGCTTAGTTCGCGTACTAGCGCAGTCTTTGTTATTC
>TRBD2|TRBV7-8|TRBJ2-3
CASSLVGLAWYSTDTQYF
TGTGCCAGCAGCTTAGTCGGACTAGCATGGTATAGCACAGATACGCAGTATTTT
>.|TRBV29-1|TRBJ2-3
CSVTGSGVTDTQYF
TGCAGCGTAACAGGGTCCGGGGTTACAGATACGCAGTATTTT
>.|TRBV5-6|TRBJ1-2
CASRLRGGYTF
TGTGCCAGCAGGTTGCGGGGTGGCTACACCTTC
>TRBD2|TRBV7-9|TRBJ2-2
CASTPLPLGLAGGPGELFF
TGTGCCAGCACCCCACTTCCTTTGGGACTAGCGGGAGGTCCCGGGGAGCTGTTTTTT
>.|TRBV28|TRBJ2-5
CASTILGDTAGLETQYF
TGTGCCAGCACCATTTTGGGAGATACAGCGGGTTTGGAGACCCAGTACTTC
>.|TRBV6-1|TRBJ2-3
CASSNELSYTDTQYF
TGTGCCAGCAGTAACGAATTGTCCTACACAGATACGCAGTATTTT
>.|TRBV7-8|TRBJ2-5
CASSLGGSFTETQYF
TGTGCCAGCAGCTTAGGCGGCAGCTTTACGGAGACCCAGTACTTC
>TRBD2|TRBV11-3|TRBJ2-3
CASSPTSGSEAQYF
TGTGCCAGCAGCCCGACTAGCGGGAGTGAAGCGCAGTATTTT
>.|TRBV29-1|TRBJ2-5
CSAVDDQETQYF
TGCAGCGCTGTAGACGACCAAGAGACCCAGTACTTC
>.|TRBV5-4|TRBJ2-3
CASSLVEGFLGSTDTQYF
TGTGCCAGCAGCTTGGTGGAGGGGTTTTTGGGGAGCACAGATACGCAGTATTTT
>TRBD1|TRBV7-3|TRBJ2-3
CASSSGQGTDTQYF
TGTGCCAGCAGCTCCGGACAGGGCACAGATACGCAGTATTTT
>.|TRBV6-1|TRBJ2-1
CASSPGGGEQFF
TGTGCCAGCAGTCCCGGCGGTGGTGAGCAGTTCTTC
>.|TRBV27|TRBJ2-1
CASSIVSSYNEQFF
TGTGCCAGCAGTATCGTGAGCTCCTACAATGAGCAGTTCTTC
>.|TRBV28|TRBJ1-5
CASGAGSQPQHF
TGTGCCAGCGGGGCAGGGTCCCAGCCCCAGCATTTT
>TRBD1|TRBV7-2|TRBJ2-1
CASSRDRGLDEQFF
TGTGCCAGCAGCCGGGACAGGGGGTTGGATGAGCAGTTCTTC
>TRBD1|TRBV30|TRBJ1-5
CAWTSGQGKQPQHF
TGTGCCTGGACTTCGGGACAGGGAAAACAGCCCCAGCATTTT
>.|TRBV6-5|TRBJ2-7
CASGYLRAAGHEQYF
TGTGCCAGCGGTTACCTTCGGGCCGCAGGGCACGAGCAGTACTTC
>.|TRBV20-1|TRBJ2-4
CSARGQDIQYF
TGCAGTGCTAGAGGCCAGGACATTCAGTACTTC
>TRBD1|TRBV5-5|TRBJ2-7
CASSRTGTGAYEQYF
TGTGCCAGCAGCAGAACCGGGACAGGAGCCTACGAGCAGTACTTC
>.|TRBV6-1|TRBJ2-7
CASSSRDGHEQYF
TGTGCCAGCAGTTCGCGGGATGGCCACGAGCAGTACTTC
>TRBD1|TRBV6-1|TRBJ2-3
CASRRDRYDTQYF
TGTGCCAGCAGAAGGGACAGGTATGATACGCAGTATTTT
>TRBD2|TRBV28|TRBJ2-1
CASGGLAGAEFAGQFF
TGTGCCAGCGGGGGACTAGCGGGAGCAGAGTTCGCGGGGCAGTTCTTC
>TRBD1|TRBV5-1|TRBJ1-1
CASSLMGQGAITEAFF
TGCGCCAGCAGCTTGATGGGACAGGGGGCGATCACTGAAGCTTTCTTT
>TRBD2|TRBV7-9|TRBJ2-3
CASSLEASGSSDTQYF
TGTGCCAGCAGCTTAGAGGCTAGCGGGAGCAGTGATACGCAGTATTTT
>.|TRBV11-2|TRBJ2-1
CASSLVAPTNEQFF
TGTGCCAGCAGCTTAGTAGCGCCGACCAATGAGCAGTTCTTC
>.|TRBV19|TRBJ2-3
CASSIQLWLSTDTQYF
TGTGCCAGTAGTATTCAATTGTGGCTCAGCACAGATACGCAGTATTTT
>.|TRBV27|TRBJ2-3
CASKGGAHGTDTQYF
TGTGCCAGCAAAGGGGGGGCTCATGGCACAGATACGCAGTATTTT
>TRBD1|TRBV28|TRBJ2-2
CASSLAGQGGELFF
TGTGCCAGCAGTTTAGCGGGACAGGGCGGGGAGCTGTTTTTT
>.|TRBV25-1|TRBJ1-1
CASSEPSRLYGAFF
TGTGCCAGCAGTGAACCCTCCAGATTATACGGGGCTTTCTTT
>.|TRBV30|TRBJ1-4
CAWSVRGHLGEKLFF
TGTGCCTGGAGTGTAAGGGGCCACTTGGGGGAAAAACTGTTTTTT
>.|TRBV5-4|TRBJ2-3
CASSSGQSFSTDTQYF
TGTGCCAGCAGCTCCGGACAGTCCTTTAGCACAGATACGCAGTATTTT
>TRBD1|TRBV6-5|TRBJ1-3
CASSRGQGAGNTIYF
TGTGCCAGCAGCCGGGGACAGGGGGCTGGAAACACCATATATTTT
>.|TRBV4-1|TRBJ2-5
CASSQEGRIGETQYF
TGCGCCAGCAGCCAAGAAGGCAGGATCGGAGAGACCCAGTACTTC
>TRBD1|TRBV9|TRBJ2-2
CASGPGTGVTGELFF
TGTGCCAGCGGACCCGGGACAGGGGTCACCGGGGAGCTGTTTTTT
>TRBD1|TRBV28|TRBJ2-7
CASSRDRGPYEQYF
TGTGCCAGCAGCCGCGACAGGGGCCCTTACGAGCAGTACTTC
>.|TRBV14|TRBJ1-1
CASSQVLGRSTEAFF
TGTGCCAGCAGCCAAGTTCTAGGTCGTAGCACTGAAGCTTTCTTT
>.|TRBV4-1|TRBJ2-3
CASSQEGEARTDTQYF
TGCGCCAGCAGCCAAGAAGGAGAAGCTCGGACAGATACGCAGTATTTT
>.|TRBV18|TRBJ2-7
CASSPDTSYEQYF
TGTGCCAGCTCACCAGACACCTCCTACGAGCAGTACTTC
>.|TRBV11-2|TRBJ2-7
CASSLGQNYEQYF
TGTGCCAGCAGCTTAGGGCAGAACTACGAGCAGTACTTC